This is a list of T cell receptor beta chains from one sample in a study of cytomegalovirus exposure and HLA in healthy donors. The table came from immunoSEQ multiplex PCR; TCRdb's copy has only in-frame clones and leaves some out. The sample contains about 200,000 clones, roughly 13% of which appear only once. The sample was PBMCs. Receptors originate from a man between 50 and 59 years old in good health and CMV-seropositive. The CDR3 runs from the conserved cysteine through the conserved F or W. D genes are given only for firm matches. A row's size may be missing; if present it is once, few, many or a size class.

>-|TRBJ2-6|TRBV10-1|few
CASSRRGSSGANVLTF
TGCGCCAGCAGTAGGCGGGGTAGCTCTGGGGCCAACGTCCTGACTTTC
>-|TRBJ1-5|TRBV28|few
CASSIDIQPQHF
TGTGCCAGCAGCATAGATATACAGCCCCAGCATTTT
>TRBD1|TRBJ1-6|TRBV5-1|-
CASSREGQGAESPLHF
TGCGCCAGCAGCAGAGAGGGACAGGGGGCAGAATCACCCCTCCACTTT
>-|TRBJ1-1|TRBV4-1|few
CASSSWIDRNTEAFF
TGCGCCAGCAGCTCCTGGATTGACAGAAACACTGAAGCTTTCTTT
>TRBD1|TRBJ1-3|TRBV4-3|-
CASSQEWDSSGNTIYF
TGCGCCAGCAGCCAAGAATGGGACAGCTCTGGAAACACCATATATTTT
>TRBD1|TRBJ1-3|TRBV4-2|-
CASSRTGPRTDEGNTIYF
TGTGCCAGCAGTCGGACAGGCCCTCGTACCGATGAAGGAAACACCATATATTTT
>-|TRBJ1-5|TRBV29-1|few
CSVANPGGDSNQPQHF
TGCAGCGTTGCGAATCCGGGAGGGGACAGCAATCAGCCCCAGCATTTT
>TRBD1|TRBJ2-7|TRBV6-1|-
CASRVGQGAPYEQYF
TGTGCCAGCAGGGTCGGCCAGGGGGCCCCCTACGAGCAGTACTTC
>-|TRBJ1-1|TRBV18|few
CASSPLDTSLNTEAFF
TGTGCCAGCTCACCATTAGACACAAGTTTGAACACTGAAGCTTTCTTT
>-|TRBJ1-1|TRBV4-3|few
CASSQAVATEAFF
TGCGCCAGCAGCCAAGCGGTAGCCACTGAAGCTTTCTTT
>-|TRBJ2-5|TRBV5-4|-
CASSPGSGRVETQYF
TGTGCCAGCAGCCCCGGGAGCGGCAGGGTAGAGACCCAGTACTTC
>-|TRBJ1-1|TRBV19|-
CASSISGGWTEAFF
TGTGCCAGTAGTATTAGTGGGGGCTGGACTGAAGCTTTCTTT
>TRBD1|TRBJ2-5|TRBV5-4|few
CASSWPGQGKETQYF
TGTGCCAGCAGCTGGCCGGGACAGGGCAAGGAGACCCAGTACTTC
>-|TRBJ2-5|TRBV5-1|-
CASSLGSGNQETQYF
TGCGCCAGCAGCTTGGGGTCAGGCAATCAAGAGACCCAGTACTTC
>-|TRBJ1-2|TRBV27|few
CASSFSGIYGYTF
TGTGCCAGCAGTTTCTCAGGGATCTATGGCTACACCTTC
>-|TRBJ1-3|TRBV5-1|-
CASSLSSSGNTIYF
TGCGCCAGCAGCTTATCCAGCTCTGGAAACACCATATATTTT
>-|TRBJ1-1|TRBV10-3|few
CAISGQNTEAFF
TGTGCCATCAGTGGACAGAACACTGAAGCTTTCTTT
>TRBD2|TRBJ2-1|TRBV13|-
CASSLEISGGLPVHEQFF
TGTGCCAGCAGCTTAGAGATTAGCGGGGGCCTCCCTGTCCACGAGCAGTTCTTC
>-|TRBJ2-2|TRBV7-2|few
CASTQSGAGELFF
TGTGCCAGCACCCAGTCCGGGGCCGGGGAGCTGTTTTTT
>-|TRBJ1-3|TRBV11-2|-
CASSLGQSGNTIYF
TGTGCCAGCAGCTTAGGGCAATCTGGAAACACCATATATTTT
>-|TRBJ1-4|TRBV15|-
CATSRGPGRDNEKLFF
TGTGCCACCAGCAGGGGCCCGGGCAGGGATAATGAAAAACTGTTTTTT
>-|TRBJ1-1|TRBV2|-
CASRRQVGAFF
TGTGCCAGCAGGAGACAGGTAGGAGCTTTCTTT
>-|TRBJ2-3|TRBV9|-
CASSSLGSSTDTQYF
TGTGCCAGCAGCTCCCTCGGGTCGAGCACAGATACGCAGTATTTT
>TRBD1|TRBJ2-5|TRBV2|-
CAIRSDPGGLGETQYF
TGTGCCATTCGTTCCGACCCAGGGGGCCTTGGGGAGACCCAGTACTTC
>TRBD1|TRBJ1-3|TRBV11-2|-
CASSRQGAKGNTIYF
TGTGCCAGCAGCAGACAGGGGGCAAAAGGAAACACCATATATTTT
>TRBD1|TRBJ1-3|TRBV6-5|few
CASSKGALSGNTIYF
TGTGCCAGCAGCAAGGGGGCACTCTCTGGAAACACCATATATTTT
>-|TRBJ2-5|TRBV2|-
CASTRTGYQETQYF
TGTGCCAGCACCCGAACAGGCTACCAAGAGACCCAGTACTTC
>-|TRBJ1-5|TRBV7-2|few
CASGDGGGQPQHF
TGTGCCAGCGGAGATGGGGGGGGTCAGCCCCAGCATTTT
>TRBD2|TRBJ2-4|TRBV6-1|-
CASSERGGNIQYF
TGTGCCAGCAGTGAACGCGGGGGGAACATTCAGTACTTC
>TRBD1|TRBJ1-4|TRBV14|-
CASSQRSGGKNEKLFF
TGTGCCAGCAGCCAGAGATCAGGGGGGAAAAATGAAAAACTGTTTTTT
>TRBD2|TRBJ2-7|TRBV6-6|-
CATFSGGTYEQYF
TGTGCCACCTTCAGCGGGGGAACCTACGAGCAGTACTTC
>-|TRBJ2-1|TRBV10-3|few
CAISRAGTPAGNEQFF
TGTGCCATCAGTCGGGCCGGGACACCAGCAGGCAATGAGCAGTTCTTC
>TRBD2|TRBJ2-1|TRBV7-2|-
CASSLYERGVSYNEQFF
TGTGCCAGCAGCTTATACGAGCGGGGGGTCTCCTACAATGAGCAGTTCTTC
>-|TRBJ1-2|TRBV15|few
CATSRDRRDYGYTF
TGTGCCACCAGCAGAGATCGGAGGGACTATGGCTACACCTTC